Sequencing of this TCR beta chain was carried out in a study of Tregs in tolerant kidney transplant recipients. Study-level findings and limits: Few patients were studied, so findings need validation in larger groups.

With respect to this clone: Its matching antigen is unknown.

The repertoire was sequenced with immunoSEQ multiplex PCR; TCRdb's copy has only in-frame clones and lacks some. The data contain about 240,000 clones, 84% of them singletons. This CDR3 comprises 15 residues. V was shortened by 0 bases and J by 0 bases, with 6 bases between the two germline ends. Germline V CDR1 and CDR2: MNHEY, SVGAGI. Source material: CD4+ T cells from blood. V and J are TRBV6-5 and TRBJ1-5; D gene unclear. This TCR was sampled from a human donor in good health. The CDR3 bases are TGTGCCAGCAGTTACTCGGCGTATAGCAATCAGCCCCAGCATTTT. Protein product: CASSYSAYSNQPQHF.